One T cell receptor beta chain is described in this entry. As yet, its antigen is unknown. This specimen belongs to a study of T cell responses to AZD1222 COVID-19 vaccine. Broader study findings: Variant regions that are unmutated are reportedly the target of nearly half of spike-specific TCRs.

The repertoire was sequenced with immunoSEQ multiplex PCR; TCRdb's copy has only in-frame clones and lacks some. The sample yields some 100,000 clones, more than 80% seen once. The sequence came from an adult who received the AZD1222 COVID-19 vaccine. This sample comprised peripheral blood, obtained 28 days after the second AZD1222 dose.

Here the CDR3 DNA reads TGCGCCAGCAGCTTAACGACCTGGAGGACTAGCGGGAGTATTTCTGATACGCAGTATTTT. As protein: CASSLTTWRTSGSISDTQYF. The chain joins TRBV5-1 to TRBJ2-3; 13 positions agree with TRBD2. In germline, CDR1 is SGHRS, CDR2 YFSETQ. The CDR3 covers 20 residues. The V segment lost 2 bases and the J segment 6 bases; nucleotides outside the gene matches: 18.